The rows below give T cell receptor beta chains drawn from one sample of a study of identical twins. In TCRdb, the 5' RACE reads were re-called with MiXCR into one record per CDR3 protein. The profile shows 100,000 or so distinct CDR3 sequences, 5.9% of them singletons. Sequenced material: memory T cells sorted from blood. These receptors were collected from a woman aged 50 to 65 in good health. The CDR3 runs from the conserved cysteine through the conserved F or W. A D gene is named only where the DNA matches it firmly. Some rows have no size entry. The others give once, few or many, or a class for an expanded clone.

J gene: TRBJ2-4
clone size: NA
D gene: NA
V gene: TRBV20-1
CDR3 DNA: TGCAGTGCTAGAGAGGGAAGGGCCAAAAACATTCAGTACTTC
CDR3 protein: CSAREGRAKNIQYF

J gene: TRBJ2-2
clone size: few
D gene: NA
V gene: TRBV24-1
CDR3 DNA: TGTGCCACCAGTGCGGGGTACACCGGGGAGCTGTTTTTT
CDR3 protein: CATSAGYTGELFF

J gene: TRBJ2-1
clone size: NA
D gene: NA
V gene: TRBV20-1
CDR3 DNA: TGCAGTGCTAGACCGGATAGACATGAGCAGTTCTTC
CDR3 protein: CSARPDRHEQFF

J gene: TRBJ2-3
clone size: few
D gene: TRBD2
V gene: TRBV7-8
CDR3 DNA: TGTGCCAGCAGCCTACTAGCGGGAGGCCATACGCAGTATTTT
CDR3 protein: CASSLLAGGHTQYF

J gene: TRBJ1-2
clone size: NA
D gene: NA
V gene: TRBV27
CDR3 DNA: TGTGCCAGCAGTTTAGGGGCCAGGGGCTATGGCTACACCTTC
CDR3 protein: CASSLGARGYGYTF

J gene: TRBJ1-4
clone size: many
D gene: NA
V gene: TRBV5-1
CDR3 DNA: TGCGCCAGCAGCGATTTAGACGGTGAAAAACTGTTTTTT
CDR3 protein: CASSDLDGEKLFF

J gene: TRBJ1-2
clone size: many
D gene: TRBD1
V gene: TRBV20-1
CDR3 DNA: TGCAGTGCTACCCTGACAGGGAACTATGGCTACACCTTC
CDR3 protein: CSATLTGNYGYTF

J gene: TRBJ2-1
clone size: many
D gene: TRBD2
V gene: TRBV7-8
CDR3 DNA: TGTGCCAGCAGCTCCCAGTGGGGGGCGGGAGGGCCGGGGAATGAGCAGTTCTTC
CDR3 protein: CASSSQWGAGGPGNEQFF

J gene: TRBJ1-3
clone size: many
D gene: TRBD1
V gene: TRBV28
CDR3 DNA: TGTGCCAGCACCATACAGGGGGCGCTTGGAAACACCATATATTTT
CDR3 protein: CASTIQGALGNTIYF

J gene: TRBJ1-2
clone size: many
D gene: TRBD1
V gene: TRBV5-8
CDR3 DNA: TGTGCCAGCAGCTTGGAGGACAGGACCAACTATGGCTACACCTTC
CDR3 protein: CASSLEDRTNYGYTF

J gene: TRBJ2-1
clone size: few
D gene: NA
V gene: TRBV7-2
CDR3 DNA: TGTGCCAGCGCGGACCTTCCCTCCTACAATGAGCAGTTCTTC
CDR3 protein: CASADLPSYNEQFF

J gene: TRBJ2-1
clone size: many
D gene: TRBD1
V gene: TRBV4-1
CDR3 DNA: TGCGCCAGCAGCCCGGACAGGGGGCGAAACTACCCACAGTTCTTC
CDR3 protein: CASSPDRGRNYPQFF

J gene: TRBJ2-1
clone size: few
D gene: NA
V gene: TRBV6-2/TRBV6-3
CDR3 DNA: TGTGCCAGCAAGAGCAGTTGGGTACGAGGACAGTCCTACAATGAGCAGTTCTTC
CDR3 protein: CASKSSWVRGQSYNEQFF

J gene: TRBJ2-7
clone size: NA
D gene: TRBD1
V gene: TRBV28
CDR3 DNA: TGTGCCAGCAGCTCTGTCCGGGACAGGGGGTACGAGCAGTACTTC
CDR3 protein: CASSSVRDRGYEQYF

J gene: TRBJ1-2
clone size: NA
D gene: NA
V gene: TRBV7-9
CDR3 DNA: TGTGCCAGCAGCTTAGCCCCCAACCTCCGGGGGCGGAGATATGGCTACACCTTC
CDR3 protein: CASSLAPNLRGRRYGYTF

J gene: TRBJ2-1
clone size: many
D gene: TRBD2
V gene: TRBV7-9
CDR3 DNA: TGTGCCAGCAGCTCCCCATTTGAAGGGACTAGCGGGAACAATGAGCAGTTCTTC
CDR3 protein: CASSSPFEGTSGNNEQFF

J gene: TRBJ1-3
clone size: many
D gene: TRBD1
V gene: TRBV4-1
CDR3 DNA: TGCGCCAGCAGCCAAGTAGCTGACAGGGAGCCGTCTGGAAACACCATATATTTT
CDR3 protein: CASSQVADREPSGNTIYF

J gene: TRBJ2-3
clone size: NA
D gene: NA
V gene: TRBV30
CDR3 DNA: TGTGCCTGGGCTGGGACCTTCACAGATACGCAGTATTTT
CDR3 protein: CAWAGTFTDTQYF

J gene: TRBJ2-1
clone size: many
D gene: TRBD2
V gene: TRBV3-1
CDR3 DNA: TGTGCCAGCAGCCAAGCCCCCGGTAGCGGGAATGAGCAGTTCTTC
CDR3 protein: CASSQAPGSGNEQFF

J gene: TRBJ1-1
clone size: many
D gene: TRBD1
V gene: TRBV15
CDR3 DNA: TGTGCCACCAGCAGAGAGACAGGGTCGAGCACTGAAGCTTTCTTT
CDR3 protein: CATSRETGSSTEAFF

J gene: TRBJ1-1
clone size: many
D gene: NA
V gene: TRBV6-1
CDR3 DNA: TGTGCCAGCCGGGAGGGGTCGGACACTGAAGCTTTCTTT
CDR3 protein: CASREGSDTEAFF

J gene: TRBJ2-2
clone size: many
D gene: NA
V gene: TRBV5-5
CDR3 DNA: TGTGCCAGCAGCTTGGTAGCTAGAACTACTACTACCGGGGAGCTGTTTTTT
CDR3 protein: CASSLVARTTTTGELFF